This TCR beta chain stems from a study of low-dose radiotherapy and immunotherapy resistance in tumors (dated by TCRdb to 2022 to 2024). Regarding the research as a whole: Patients in Cohort 1 were given 0.5 Gy per fraction every 2 weeks, and the prescribed total PTV dose was 6.5 Gy. Starting on cycle 1 day 1, patients took 300 mg of aspirin by mouth once a day for four cycles. Eight patients were included in the translational analysis, namely three from the first dose cohort plus the first five from the second dose cohort. Cyclophosphamide 200 mg/m2 was given intravenously every two weeks, one day before each radiation and immunotherapy administration. In Cohort 2, 1 Gy per fraction was delivered every two weeks, for a total of 13 Gy over 26 weeks. Patients were given nivolumab as a 240 mg flat dose every two weeks and ipilimumab at 1 mg/kg every six weeks, with both drugs delivered intravenously. Randomization of trial participants into treatment groups was not performed.

First-strand cDNA was synthesized using Superscript III and a set of TRAV- and TRBV-specific primers, so that both TCRalpha and TCRbeta chains were covered. TCRs were amplified with Phusion for around 21 PCR cycles, with a constant-region primer paired with the adapter attached to the V primers. The MessageAmp II aRNA Amplification Kit was used to amplify the isolated mRNA, with in vitro transcription run for less than 20 hours at 37 degrees C. The Dynabeads mRNA DIRECT Purification Kit was used to isolate mRNA for TCR sequencing. Indexed Illumina adapters were added in a second Phusion PCR of 20 to 30 cycles, after which AMPure XP beads were used to purify the products. TCRalpha and TCRbeta libraries were deep-sequenced on an Illumina MiniSeq instrument. The source study handled its data this way. Using custom Perl scripts, TCR sequences encoding the same protein were pooled, out-of-frame sequences were removed, and the abundance of each clonotype was computed. Any TCR sequence supported by only a single read was excluded from analysis. Shannon entropy, Gini index, clonality, richness, and the frequency of TCRs shared between repertoires were included as repertoire metrics. The public reads were reprocessed in TCRdb via fastp at Q25 and MiXCR, keeping in-frame beta chains. Records with the same CDR3 protein are collapsed into one entry carrying the most frequent genes and DNA. TCRdb's processing, not the authors', yielded these V and J calls. The sample table shows tens of thousands of distinct CDR3 sequences, and 8% to 10% are seen once. Roughly 1% of the sample is in the top ten clones.

Including cysteine and phenylalanine, the CDR3 has 15 amino acids. The DNA shown is the 45-base CDR3, in frame from base 1. V is shortened by 0 bases, J by 1 base, and the region joining them spans 10 bases. The germline V gene provides CDR1 SGDLS and CDR2 YYNGEE. Many counts were recorded for this clonotype. Its antigen is unknown. No much larger clonotype is one base removed from it; base qualities were not supplied. The time point label, read with the paper, signifies: before trial treatment. The donors came from RACIN, which was a single-arm phase I dose-escalation trial that paired nivolumab and ipilimumab with aspirin, low-dose cyclophosphamide and low-dose radiotherapy. Patients with advanced, TIL-negative solid tumors were considered eligible.

The chain is made from TRBV9 and TRBJ1-1, and perhaps TRBD1 as D gene, on 5 matching bases. The specimen comprised PBMCs, sampled before treatment. The clonotype comes from a male donor with prostate cancer. The DNA is TGTGCCAGCAGCGTAGGGACACGAGGGAACACTGAAGCTTTCTTT. The encoded protein is CASSVGTRGNTEAFF.